What follows are 22 T cell receptor beta chains derived from one specimen sequenced in a study of cytomegalovirus exposure and HLA in healthy donors. PCR employed 60 Vbeta and 13 Jbeta primers. Generated by immunoSEQ multiplex PCR, the TCRdb table keeps only in-frame clones and is missing some. The profile shows 200,000 or so clones, approximately 82% of them singletons. Sequenced: PBMCs. These receptors were taken from a male donor in good health and CMV-seronegative.

The CDR3 reads CASSSRQGAGYNEQFF. The DNA of the CDR3 is TGTGCCAGCAGTTCCCGACAGGGGGCGGGATACAATGAGCAGTTCTTC. The chain has TRBV27 and TRBJ2-1; 10 positions agree with TRBD1. Germline assignment: CDR1 MNHEY and CDR2 SMNVEV (reference sequence). The trim removed 4 bases at V and 4 bases at J, leaving 7 bases unmatched. The CDR3 covers 16 residues.

The rearrangement uses TRBV29-1 and TRBJ1-2, with TRBD1 identical over 10 bases. Trimming took 7 bases from V and 5 from J; bases not matched to a gene: 7. The CDR3 is made up of 13 amino acids. Germline V gives CDR1 SQVTM, CDR2 ANQGSEA. The DNA of the CDR3 is TGCAGCGCCGGGACAGGGGTTGGGTATGGCTACACCTTC. This codes for CSAGTGVGYGYTF.

V is TRBV6-1 and J is TRBJ2-7, with D possibly being TRBD1 (5 bases). Germline CDR1 and CDR2: MNHNS and SASEGT. V lost 3 bases, J lost 0 bases, and 12 bases lay in between. The CDR3 is 15 amino acids. Here the CDR3 DNA reads TGTGCCAGCAGTGATCCAGGGCTTTTCTCCTACGAGCAGTACTTC. Translation gives CASSDPGLFSYEQYF.

The rearrangement links TRBV19 to TRBJ1-2; 9 bases are shared with TRBD1. This CDR3 contains 13 residues. V dropped 5 bases and J dropped 7; count of bases not matched to a gene: 5. Germline CDR1 is LNHDA and CDR2 is SQIVND (reference sequence). Here the CDR3 reads CASSRDREVGYTF. CDR3 coding DNA: TGTGCCAGTAGTCGGGACAGGGAGGTTGGCTACACCTTC.

The chain employs TRBV28 and TRBJ2-7; TRBD1 matches 7 bases. The CDR3 runs to 13 residues. Germline CDR1 MDHEN, CDR2 SYDVKM. V gave up 3 bases and J gave up 6 bases; unmatched junction bases: 5. DNA for the CDR3: TGTGCCAGCAGTTTCAGGGGGTTTGGCGAGCAGTACTTC. This sequence encodes CASSFRGFGEQYF.

The genes are TRBV11-2 and TRBJ2-3, with 10 bases identical to TRBD2. The CDR3 runs to 15 residues. The germline V gene has CDR1 SGHAT and CDR2 FQNNGV. V trimming: 5 bases; J trimming: 0 bases; junction bases outside the gene matches: 2. CDR3 in amino acids: CASSPGLASTDTQYF. In nucleotides, the CDR3 is TGTGCCAGCAGCCCGGGACTAGCGAGCACAGATACGCAGTATTTT.

The chain carries TRBV10-1 and TRBJ2-1, with D tentatively TRBD2 (5 bases). Germline CDR1 WNHNN, CDR2 SYGVQD (reference sequence). Trimming stripped 7 bases from V and 2 bases from J, with 18 bases between. The CDR3 is made up of 16 amino acids. The DNA for the CDR3 is TGCGCCAGCAAGGGCTCAAGCGGTCCGACCTACAATGAGCAGTTCTTC. It specifies CASKGSSGPTYNEQFF.

The J gene is TRBJ2-7, the V gene TRBV28, with TRBD2 as a possible D gene (6 bases). The CDR3 has 15 residues. Looked up from germline, CDR1 is MDHEN and CDR2 is SYDVKM. The germline V and J ends were trimmed by 3 bases and 4 bases, with 16 bases remaining between them. The CDR3 protein is CASSFYAGSPYEQYF. For the CDR3, the DNA is TGTGCCAGCAGTTTTTATGCGGGGTCCCCTTACGAGCAGTACTTC.

The V and J genes are TRBV7-6 and TRBJ2-1, with D unresolved. CDR3 length: 15 amino acids. The germline CDR1 and CDR2 sequences are SGHVS and FNYEAQ. V was cut by 5 bases and J by 0 bases, with 11 bases left in between. DNA of the CDR3: TGTGCCAGCAGCCATGACGGAGACTCCTACAATGAGCAGTTCTTC. Translation: CASSHDGDSYNEQFF.

The V call is TRBV5-1, the J call TRBJ2-1; possibly TRBD1 for D (6 bases). The CDR3 runs to 16 residues. V lost 3 bases and J lost 3, with 16 bases in between. In germline, CDR1 is SGHRS, CDR2 YFSETQ. CDR3 sequence reads: CASSSGQGNNYNEQFF. In DNA form, the CDR3 reads TGCGCCAGCAGCTCTGGGCAGGGGAATAACTACAATGAGCAGTTCTTC.

This chain joins TRBV7-8 and TRBJ1-2; D call uncertain. The CDR3 spans 14 residues. V shed 5 bases and J shed 0 bases, with 10 bases lying between them. The germline CDR1 and CDR2 sequences are SGHVS and FQNEAQ. The CDR3, as DNA: TGTGCCAGCAGCCTACACAGAGCTAACTATGGCTACACCTTC. Translation: CASSLHRANYGYTF.

The sample holds one count of this clone. The V call is TRBV25-1, the J call TRBJ2-2; 9 nucleotides align to TRBD1. J gave up 12 bases and V 4 bases, and 12 bases lay outside the gene matches. Germline V gene lookup returns CDR1 MGHDK and CDR2 SYGVNS. The CDR3 has 15 residues. The CDR3 reads CASSAWTGDNNQLFF. For the CDR3, the DNA is TGTGCCAGCAGTGCGTGGACAGGGGACAATAATCAGCTGTTTTTT.

Note on this clone: The junction and the germline gene differ at one end; a read error may be behind it. The chain joins TRBV7-7 to TRBJ2-5, with TRBD2 matching 11 bases. The CDR3 spans 16 residues. CDR1 and CDR2 (germline): SSHAT, FNYEAQ (reference sequence). This CDR3 reads CASSEATGLAGETQYF. The CDR3 DNA reads as TGTGCTAGCAGCGAGGCGACTGGACTAGCGGGAGAGACCCAGTACTTC.

The chain joins TRBV10-3 to TRBJ2-3; 8 bases fit TRBD1. Germline lookup yields CDR1 ENHRY and CDR2 SYGVKD. Trimming at V came to 4 bases and at J to 1 base, leaving 1 base not matched to a gene. There are 14 residues in the CDR3. In DNA form, the CDR3 reads TGTGCCATCAGTGCAGGGGGCCGCACAGATACGCAGTATTTT. It specifies CAISAGGRTDTQYF.

The chain is built from TRBV1 and TRBJ2-3; TRBD2 is the table's D call, not checked against the DNA. TRBV1 is a recognized pseudogene. This CDR3 region has 14 residues. The CDR3: CTRGGRGGTDTQYF. The CDR3 coding sequence is TGCACCAGGGGAGGGAGAGGGGGCACAGATACGCAGTATTTT.

In this sample, this clone turned up once. This chain joins TRBV9 and TRBJ2-5; D remains ambiguous. V lost 4 bases to trimming and J lost 4 bases, with 14 bases between them. Germline CDR1 is SGDLS and CDR2 is YYNGEE. CDR3 length equals 14 residues. The CDR3 is CASSPRGGSETQYF. As DNA, the CDR3 is TGTGCCAGCAGCCCACGCGGTGGGTCAGAGACCCAGTACTTC.

V and J are TRBV27 and TRBJ2-7; 8 nucleotides match TRBD1. Germline V gene lookup returns CDR1 MNHEY and CDR2 SMNVEV (reference sequence). V dropped 6 bases and J dropped 0; count of bases not matched to a gene: 4. The CDR3 spans 14 residues. The CDR3 sequence is CASRWTGSSYEQYF. Here the CDR3 DNA reads TGTGCCAGCAGGTGGACAGGGAGCTCCTACGAGCAGTACTTC.

The chain couples TRBV18 to TRBJ1-4, with TRBD1 matching over 7 bases. V shed 1 base, J shed 5 bases, and the junction held 7 bases outside the gene matches. This CDR3 is built from 16 residues. Germline V gene sequence: CDR1 KGHSH, CDR2 LQKENI. The CDR3 is CASSPHRQGQNEKLFF. The CDR3 DNA reads as TGTGCCAGCTCACCACACAGACAGGGTCAGAATGAAAAACTGTTTTTT.

This clone was recorded a few times. The rearrangement joins TRBV9 to TRBJ1-1; no reliable D call. The CDR3 has 11 residues. Germline CDR1 reads SGDLS; CDR2 reads YYNGEE. The V gene lost 3 bases and the J gene lost 10 bases, with 10 bases spanning the gap. This chain's CDR3 is CASSEGGPAFF. The CDR3 DNA reads TGTGCCAGCAGCGAAGGAGGGCCAGCTTTCTTT.

The chain has TRBV7-8 and TRBJ2-5; TRBD2 might be the D (5 bases). Trimming took off 5 bases at V and 4 bases at J, with 14 bases between the two ends. Per germline, CDR1 SGHVS and CDR2 FQNEAQ. The CDR3 spans 14 residues. CDR3: CASSPRGPGETQYF. CDR3 DNA sequence: TGTGCCAGCAGCCCACGAGGGCCGGGAGAGACCCAGTACTTC.

The chain joins TRBV5-4 to TRBJ2-5; 9 nucleotides match TRBD1. Near its end, the DNA agrees better with TRBJ2-7, so the J call may be wrong. The length of the CDR3 is 15 residues. Germline CDR1 is SGHNT and CDR2 is YYREEE (reference sequence). CDR3 amino acids: CASSSGTTGGLEQYF. DNA of the CDR3: TGTGCCAGCAGCTCGGGCACGACAGGGGGACTCGAGCAGTACTTC.

The chain combines TRBV27 with TRBJ2-7; 8 bases map to TRBD2. Germline CDR1 and CDR2: MNHEY and SMNVEV (reference sequence). V was pared by 3 bases and J by 4 bases, with 11 bases of the junction left unmatched. CDR3 length equals 16 residues. In nucleotides, the CDR3 is TGTGCCAGCAGTTTGAATCCGGGACTAGACATTTACGAGCAGTACTTC. It encodes CASSLNPGLDIYEQYF.